Given below is one T cell receptor beta chain in context. This clonotype was seen repeatedly, ten times or more. The clone's antigen remains unknown. It has no much larger one-base neighbor in the sample; base qualities were not kept. Reading the label with the study, this specimen's treatment or condition is: allogeneic hematopoietic cell transplantation with graft depleted of TCRalphabeta T cells and CD19 B cells. The transplant recipients were children given TCRalphabeta/CD19-depleted allogeneic hematopoietic cell grafts. V lost 0 bases and J lost 12 bases; the stretch between them is 12 bases long. The CDR3 covers 13 residues, taking in both the cysteine and the phenylalanine. Kept here is only the CDR3 DNA, which spans 39 bases and is read in frame from base 1. CDR1 and CDR2, looked up from the germline V gene (reference sequence), are LNHNV and YYDKDF. These data are taken from a study of T-cell reconstitution after alpha-beta-depleted transplantation in children (dated by TCRdb to the mid-2010s). Regarding the study in general: The study quantitatively tracked T-cell immune reconstitution after TCRalphabeta/CD19-depleted allogeneic hematopoietic cell transplantation in children using TCR repertoire profiling.

The library was produced with PCR. Data came from an Illumina HiSeq 2500. Molecular barcoding was employed in the preparation of TCR libraries, with unique molecular identifiers being used to normalize TCRbeta repertoire quantification. TCRdb ran its own pipeline on the public reads, namely fastp trimming at Q25 and MiXCR clone calling, and kept in-frame beta chains. Identical CDR3 proteins give one entry, which carries the most common genes and DNA. The sample profile shows approximately 290,000 distinct CDR3 sequences; approximately 10% of them were found once. The ten largest clonotypes hold 20% to 25% of the sample. On the study overall, not on this receptor specifically: Over the following months the frequencies of hyperexpanded clones went down, and after one year T-cell counts and TCRbeta diversity were mostly credited to newly produced T cells. In some patients, the high TCRbeta diversity seen at day 60 was put down to recipient T cells and intrathymic progenitors that had survived conditioning. Apparently early alphabetaT-cell count recovery about two months after transplant reportedly relied on only several hundred rapidly expanded clones derived from non-depleted graft cells.

This sample comprised peripheral blood, obtained 180 days after TCRalphabeta/CD19-depleted stem cell transplant. This TCR derives from a male patient under 10 years old who had a stem cell transplant for chronic granulomatous disease, so the T cells may come from the graft donor. The chain uses TRBV15 and TRBJ2-4, with the D segment identity uncertain. The CDR3 corresponds to CATSRDNLYPQYF. The DNA sequence follows: TGTGCCACCAGCAGAGACAACCTCTACCCTCAGTACTTC.